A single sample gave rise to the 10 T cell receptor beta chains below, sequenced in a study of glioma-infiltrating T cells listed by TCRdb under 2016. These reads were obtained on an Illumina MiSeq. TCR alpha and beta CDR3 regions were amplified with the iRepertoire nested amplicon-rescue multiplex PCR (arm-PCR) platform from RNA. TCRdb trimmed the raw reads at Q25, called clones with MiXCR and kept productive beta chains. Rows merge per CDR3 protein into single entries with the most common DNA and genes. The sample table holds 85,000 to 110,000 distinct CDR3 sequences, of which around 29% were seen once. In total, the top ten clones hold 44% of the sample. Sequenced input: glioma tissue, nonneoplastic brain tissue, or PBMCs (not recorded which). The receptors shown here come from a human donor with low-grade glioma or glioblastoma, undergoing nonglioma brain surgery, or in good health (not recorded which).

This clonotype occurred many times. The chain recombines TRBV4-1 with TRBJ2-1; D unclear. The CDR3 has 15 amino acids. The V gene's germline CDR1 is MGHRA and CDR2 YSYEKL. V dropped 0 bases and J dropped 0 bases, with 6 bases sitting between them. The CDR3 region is CASSQDISSYNEQFF. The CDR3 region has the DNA TGCGCCAGCAGCCAAGATATAAGCTCCTACAATGAGCAGTTCTTC.

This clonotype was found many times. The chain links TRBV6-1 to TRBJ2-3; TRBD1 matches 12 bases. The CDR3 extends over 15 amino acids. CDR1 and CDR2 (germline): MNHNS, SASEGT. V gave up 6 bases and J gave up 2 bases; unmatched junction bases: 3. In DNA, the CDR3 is TGTGCCAGCAGACCGGGACAGGGGGCCACAGATACGCAGTATTTT. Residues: CASRPGQGATDTQYF.

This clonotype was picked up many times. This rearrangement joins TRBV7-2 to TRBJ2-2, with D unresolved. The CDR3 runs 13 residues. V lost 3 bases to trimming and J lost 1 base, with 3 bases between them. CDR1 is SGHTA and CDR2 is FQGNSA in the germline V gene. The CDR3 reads CASSLGNTGELFF. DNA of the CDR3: TGTGCCAGCAGCTTGGGGAACACCGGGGAGCTGTTTTTT.

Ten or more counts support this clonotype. The CDR3 loop reads CASKDRGSEQYF. CDR3 sequence (DNA): TGTGCCAGCAAGGACAGGGGTTCCGAGCAGTACTTC. This rearrangement joins TRBV27 to TRBJ2-7, with 9 bases aligning to TRBD1. The V and J ends lost 7 bases and 6 bases, in that order; junction bases with no gene match: 4. Germline loops: CDR1 MNHEY, CDR2 SMNVEV (reference sequence). The CDR3 length is 12 residues.

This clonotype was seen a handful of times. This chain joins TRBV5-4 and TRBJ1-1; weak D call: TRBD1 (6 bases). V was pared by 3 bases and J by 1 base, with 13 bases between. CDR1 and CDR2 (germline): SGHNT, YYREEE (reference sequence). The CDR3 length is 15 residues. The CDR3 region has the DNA TGTGCCAGCAGCTGGGGAGGGGACAAGAACACTGAAGCTTTCTTT. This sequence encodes CASSWGGDKNTEAFF.

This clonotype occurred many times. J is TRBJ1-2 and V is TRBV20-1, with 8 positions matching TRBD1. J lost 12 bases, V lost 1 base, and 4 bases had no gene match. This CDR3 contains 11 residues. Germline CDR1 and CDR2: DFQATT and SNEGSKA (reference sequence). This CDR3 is CSARADRGHTF. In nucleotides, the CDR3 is TGCAGTGCTAGAGCCGACAGGGGACACACCTTC.

Here the CDR3 DNA reads TGTGCCAGCAGTTTAGCGCTGAGGGGGAACTATGGCTACACCTTC. Encoded protein: CASSLALRGNYGYTF. The chain carries TRBV12-3 or TRBV12-4 and TRBJ1-2; possibly TRBD1 for D (6 bases). The germline V and J ends were trimmed by 0 bases and 2 bases, with 10 bases remaining between them. The CDR3 is 15 amino acids.

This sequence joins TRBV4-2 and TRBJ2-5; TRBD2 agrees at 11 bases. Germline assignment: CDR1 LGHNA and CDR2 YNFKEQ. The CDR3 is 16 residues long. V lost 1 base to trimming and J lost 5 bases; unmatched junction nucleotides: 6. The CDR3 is CASSQGTSGFRETQYF. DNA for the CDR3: TGTGCCAGCAGCCAAGGGACTAGCGGGTTTCGGGAGACCCAGTACTTC.

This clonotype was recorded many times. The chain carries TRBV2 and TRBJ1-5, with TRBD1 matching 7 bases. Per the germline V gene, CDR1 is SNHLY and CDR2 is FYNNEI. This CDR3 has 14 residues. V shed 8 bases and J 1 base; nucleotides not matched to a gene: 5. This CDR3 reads CASRDRVSNQPQHF. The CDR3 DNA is TGTGCCAGCCGGGACAGAGTAAGCAATCAGCCCCAGCATTTT.

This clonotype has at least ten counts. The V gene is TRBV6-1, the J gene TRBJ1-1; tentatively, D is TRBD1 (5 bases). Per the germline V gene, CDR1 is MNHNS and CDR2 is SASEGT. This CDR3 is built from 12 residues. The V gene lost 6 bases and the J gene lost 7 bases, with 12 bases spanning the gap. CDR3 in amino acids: CASRTRDGEAFF. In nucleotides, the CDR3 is TGTGCCAGCAGGACCCGGGACGGTGAAGCTTTCTTT.